The 19 T cell receptor beta chains below all came from one sample that was sequenced in a study of long-term antiretroviral therapy in people with HIV. The authors ran the immunoSEQ assay, v3.0, at survey level. Profiled with immunoSEQ multiplex PCR; TCRdb holds only in-frame clones, not every one. Among some 48,000 clones, under 90% were seen once, and the ten largest hold under 3%. Sequencing was performed on unsorted PBMCs, taken 0.8 years after starting antiretroviral therapy. The source of these receptors is a woman in her late teens or twenties with HIV.

This rearrangement joins TRBV7-3 to TRBJ2-3, with D possibly matching TRBD2 (5 bases). The germline V and J ends were trimmed by 5 bases and 4 bases, with 13 bases remaining between them. Germline CDR1 is SGHTA and CDR2 is FQGTGA. This CDR3 has 14 amino acids. CDR3 nucleotides: TGTGCCAGCAGCCTGGACCGGGGTTCAGATACGCAGTATTTT. Its translation is CASSLDRGSDTQYF.

This clone was seen a few times. The CDR3 sequence is CSVSRGAYNEQFF. The DNA for the CDR3 is TGCAGCGTTAGTCGTGGGGCCTACAATGAGCAGTTCTTC. The chain joins TRBV29-1 to TRBJ2-1; D call uncertain. Germline V gives CDR1 SQVTM, CDR2 ANQGSEA. The CDR3 spans 13 residues. Trimming removed 5 bases at V and 2 bases at J, with 10 bases between.

The chain links TRBV4-3 to TRBJ2-7; 14 bases agree with TRBD2. J gave up 5 bases and V 1 base, and 7 bases lay outside the gene matches. Germline loops: CDR1 LGHNA, CDR2 YSLEER. The CDR3 spans 17 residues. CDR3 nucleotides: TGCGCCAGCAGCCAAGGCCGACTAGCGGGAGGGCCTAACGAGCAGTACTTC. Its protein product is CASSQGRLAGGPNEQYF.

The V gene is TRBV9, the J gene TRBJ2-2; 7 nucleotides align to TRBD2. From germline, CDR1 is SGDLS and CDR2 YYNGEE. This CDR3 comprises 18 residues. The J segment lost 0 bases and the V segment lost 0 bases, leaving 8 bases of the junction unmatched. The chain's CDR3 is CASSVVDSGQPNTGELFF. The CDR3 DNA sequence: TGTGCCAGCAGCGTAGTCGATAGCGGGCAACCGAACACCGGGGAGCTGTTTTTT.

In regard to this clone: This specimen includes other DNA sequences encoding the same CDR3. This chain connects TRBV29-1 to TRBJ2-7, with 9 nucleotides matching TRBD1. Germline CDR1 and CDR2: SQVTM and ANQGSEA. CDR3 length: 15 amino acids. The V segment lost 3 bases and the J segment 3 bases; nucleotides outside the gene matches: 9. This chain's CDR3 is CSVESAGTGSYEQYF. The CDR3 region has the DNA TGCAGCGTTGAGTCGGCCGGGACAGGGAGCTACGAGCAGTACTTC.

The chain links TRBV5-1 to TRBJ2-2; D unclear. CDR3 length: 17 amino acids. Trimming took off 3 bases at V and 2 bases at J, with 17 bases between the two ends. Germline-derived CDR1 and CDR2 are SGHRS and YFSETQ. The CDR3 spells CASSSALGNTNTGELFF. The CDR3 DNA reads as TGCGCCAGCAGCTCAGCTTTGGGGAACACAAACACCGGGGAGCTGTTTTTT.

This rearrangement joins TRBV14 to TRBJ1-6, with D maybe TRBD1 (5 bases). V was clipped by 4 bases and J by 10 bases, with 20 bases between them. The CDR3 runs to 16 residues. Germline CDR1 is SGHDN and CDR2 is FVKESK. CDR3 in DNA: TGTGCCAGCAGCCGCGAGGGGTCTTTGGGGTTCTCACCCCTCCACTTT. The encoded protein is CASSREGSLGFSPLHF.

This chain connects TRBV5-1 to TRBJ1-1, with TRBD1 matching 11 bases. The CDR3 is made up of 16 amino acids. Germline loops: CDR1 SGHRS, CDR2 YFSETQ. Trimming removed 4 bases from V and 2 bases from J; junction bases left unmatched: 7. CDR3 sequence: CASSRGTGGQNTEAFF. The DNA for the CDR3 is TGCGCCAGCAGCCGAGGGACAGGGGGTCAAAACACTGAAGCTTTCTTT.

J is TRBJ2-2 and V is TRBV7-2; no firm D call. The CDR3 extends over 14 amino acids. Per the germline V gene, CDR1 is SGHTA and CDR2 is FQGNSA. V dropped 0 bases and J dropped 2 bases, with 4 bases sitting between them. The CDR3 reads CASSLAPNTGELFF. In nucleotides, the CDR3 is TGTGCCAGCAGCTTAGCACCAAACACCGGGGAGCTGTTTTTT.

The CDR3 region has the DNA TGTGCCAGTAGCCCTAGTGGGGATACGCAGTATTTT. Protein product: CASSPSGDTQYF. The rearrangement links TRBV19 to TRBJ2-3; D not resolved. The CDR3 totals 12 residues. CDR1 is LNHDA and CDR2 is SQIVND in the germline V gene (reference sequence). The V gene lost 6 bases and the J gene lost 6 bases, with 10 bases spanning the gap.

The rearrangement uses TRBV5-4 and TRBJ2-3; D is undetermined. Trimming cost V 4 bases and J 2 bases, with 8 bases left between them. CDR1 and CDR2 (germline): SGHNT, YYREEE (reference sequence). This CDR3 is built from 13 residues. CDR3 sequence: CASSHKTTDTQYF. In DNA form, the CDR3 reads TGTGCCAGCAGCCACAAGACCACAGATACGCAGTATTTT.

The chain carries TRBV6-5 and TRBJ2-2; possible D gene TRBD2, 6 bases. Trimming shortened V by 0 bases and J by 4 bases, and 12 bases separated the two germline ends. The CDR3 totals 16 residues. Germline CDR1 reads MNHEY; CDR2 reads SVGAGI. The CDR3 is CASSYSLGGSTGELFF. The CDR3 bases are TGTGCCAGCAGTTACTCCCTCGGGGGTTCCACCGGGGAGCTGTTTTTT.

The gene calls are TRBV7-2 and TRBJ2-7, with TRBD1 matching 10 bases. V dropped 0 bases and J dropped 4; count of bases not matched to a gene: 3. The CDR3 is 15 amino acids. CDR1 SGHTA and CDR2 FQGNSA come from the germline V gene. CDR3 in DNA: TGTGCCAGCAGCTTAGCGGGGACAGGGGATTACGAGCAGTACTTC. Translation gives CASSLAGTGDYEQYF.

The chain employs TRBV6-6 and TRBJ2-3; D not resolved. Trimming removed 3 bases from V and 2 bases from J, with 12 bases in between. The germline gives CDR1 MNHNY, CDR2 SVGAGI (reference sequence). The CDR3 length is 15 residues. The CDR3 coding sequence is TGTGCCAGCAGTTATCTCTTGGGGTACACAGATACGCAGTATTTT. Protein product: CASSYLLGYTDTQYF.

V gene TRBV19 combines with J gene TRBJ1-1; tentatively, D is TRBD1 (6 bases). The germline V gene encodes CDR1 LNHDA and CDR2 SQIVND (reference sequence). This CDR3 spans 15 amino acids. V shed 7 bases and J shed 4 bases, with 19 bases lying between them. CDR3 in amino acids: CASIPLAGGGTEAFF. CDR3 in DNA: TGTGCCAGTATCCCGCTGGCCGGGGGCGGCACTGAAGCTTTCTTT.

The rearrangement links TRBV5-1 to TRBJ1-2, with a possible D match to TRBD1 (6 bases). V was cut by 4 bases and J by 4 bases, with 14 bases left in between. The CDR3 has 14 residues. The germline CDR1 and CDR2 sequences are SGHRS and YFSETQ. DNA of the CDR3: TGCGCCAGCAGCACGATGGGGGCGGGCTATGGCTACACCTTC. Encoded protein: CASSTMGAGYGYTF.

As regards this clone: The identical CDR3 is also encoded by other nucleotide sequences in the sample. The V and J genes are TRBV7-9 and TRBJ1-1; D is uncertain. Trimming cost V 1 base and J 1 base, with 1 base left between them. This CDR3 contains 12 residues. Germline CDR1 reads SEHNR; CDR2 reads FQNEAQ (reference sequence). The CDR3 loop is CASSLENTEAFF. CDR3 nucleotides: TGTGCCAGCAGCTTAGAGAACACTGAAGCTTTCTTT.

The CDR3 DNA follows: TGTGCCAGCTCACCACTGGACAGTATGAACACTGAAGCTTTCTTT. Encoded protein: CASSPLDSMNTEAFF. The J gene is TRBJ1-1, the V gene TRBV18, with D possibly being TRBD1 (6 bases). Between the trimmed V and J ends, which lost 1 base and 0 bases, there was a span of 9 bases. Germline V gene sequence: CDR1 KGHSH, CDR2 LQKENI. The CDR3 loop spans 15 amino acids.

The chain combines TRBV16 with TRBJ2-6, with D unclear. The germline V gene encodes CDR1 KGHSY and CDR2 FQNENV. V shed 4 bases and J shed 0 bases, with 7 bases lying between them. There are 15 residues in the CDR3. The CDR3 loop reads CASSPPISGANVLTF. Here the CDR3 DNA reads TGTGCCAGCAGCCCTCCTATCTCTGGGGCCAACGTCCTGACTTTC.